A single sample is the source of the 7 T cell receptor beta chains below, sequenced in a study of spatial heterogeneity in lung cancer. Time point here: sample taken at primary tumor resection. Their antigen targets remain unknown. Study outcomes and limitations: Tumors with more nonsynonymous mutations had more expanded intratumoral alpha and beta TCRs.

TCRdb re-analysed the 5' RACE reads in MiXCR, keeping a single row per CDR3 protein. The table shows 4,200 or so distinct CDR3 sequences, with over 6.5% occurring only once. The starting material was lung tumor tissue, obtained at surgery. The origin of the receptors is a male donor with early-stage non-small cell lung cancer.

By share of the sample, this clonotype is medium-sized. The chain carries TRBV4-2 and TRBJ1-1; 8 nucleotides agree with TRBD1. J was trimmed by 3 bases and V by 3 bases; bases with no gene match: 3. This CDR3 region has 14 residues. The germline gives CDR1 LGHNA, CDR2 YNFKEQ. Written as DNA, the CDR3 is TGTGCCAGCAGCCATATGGACAGGGACACTGAAGCTTTCTTT. This gives the protein CASSHMDRDTEAFF.

This clonotype was found many times. The V gene is TRBV5-4, the J gene TRBJ1-1; tentatively, D is TRBD1 (5 bases). V lost 2 bases to trimming and J lost 7 bases, with 9 bases between them. Germline V lookup: CDR1 SGHNT, CDR2 YYREEE (reference sequence). CDR3 length: 12 amino acids. The CDR3 DNA reads as TGTGCCAGCAGCTTCGGGGCATTTGAAGCTTTCTTT. Protein sequence: CASSFGAFEAFF.

By sample share, this clonotype is medium-sized. The chain carries TRBV19 and TRBJ1-2, with TRBD1 as a possible D gene (5 bases). The CDR3 length is 16 residues. CDR1 is LNHDA and CDR2 is SQIVND in the germline V gene (reference sequence). Trimming removed 4 bases from V and 0 bases from J, with 15 bases in between. CDR3 coding DNA: TGTGCCAGTAGTAATCACCCGACAGCTTCTAACTATGGCTACACCTTC. Its protein product is CASSNHPTASNYGYTF.

By share, this clonotype ranks as medium-sized. J is TRBJ2-5 and V is TRBV6-2 or TRBV6-3, with 11 bases fitting TRBD2. Germline-derived CDR1 and CDR2 are MNHEY and SVGEGT. The CDR3 is 16 residues long. V lost 6 bases and J lost 1; bases outside the gene matches: 7. CDR3 coding DNA: TGTGCCAGCAGCCTTCCTAGCGGGGGGCGCCAAGAGACCCAGTACTTC. Amino acid sequence: CASSLPSGGRQETQYF.

This clonotype is labeled medium-sized. The V call is TRBV6-5, the J call TRBJ1-6; D gene unclear. Trimming cost V 6 bases and J 0 bases, with 3 bases left between them. The CDR3 sequence is 13 residues long. Germline-derived CDR1 and CDR2 are MNHEY and SVGAGI. Here the CDR3 DNA reads TGTGCCAGCAGGGTCTCCTATAATTCACCCCTCCACTTT. It yields the protein CASRVSYNSPLHF.

Relative to its sample, this clonotype is medium-sized. This rearrangement joins TRBV6-2 or TRBV6-3 to TRBJ2-4, with 13 bases lining up with TRBD2. V lost 2 bases to trimming and J lost 0 bases; unmatched junction nucleotides: 16. From germline, CDR1 is MNHEY and CDR2 SVGEGT. The CDR3 is made up of 22 amino acids. DNA for the CDR3: TGTGCCAGCAGTTACACTGTTTCGAGGACTAGCGGGGGTCCCCGAGCCAAAAACATTCAGTACTTC. It codes for CASSYTVSRTSGGPRAKNIQYF.

By sample share, this clonotype is medium-sized. The chain is built from TRBV5-1 and TRBJ2-5; the D is unclear. Germline CDR1 and CDR2: SGHRS and YFSETQ. V lost 4 bases to trimming and J lost 2 bases, with 12 bases between them. This CDR3 is built from 14 residues. For the CDR3, the DNA is TGCGCCAGCAGCGTTTTTGGCTTTCAAGAGACCCAGTACTTC. Its protein product is CASSVFGFQETQYF.